The 22 T cell receptor beta chains given below trace back to one sample, sequenced in a study of T cell repertoires in cytomegalovirus infection. For these receptors, no antigen is known. One entry per CDR3 protein, called by TCRdb with MiXCR from the reads. This table has about 890,000 distinct CDR3 sequences, 25% to 40% appearing once. The source material was cultured CD8+ T cells from PBMCs, sampled from culture after CMV antigen stimulation. All receptors derive from a human donor in good health (CMV status not recorded). Some clones in this sample may be carry-over from other donors' samples.

V usage is TRBV9 and J usage is TRBJ1-2; D perhaps matches TRBD1 (5 bases). Germline lookup yields CDR1 SGDLS and CDR2 YYNGEE. V lost 5 bases to trimming and J lost 4 bases, with 18 bases between them. The CDR3 sequence is 15 residues long. The CDR3 DNA reads TGTGCCAGCAGGGGAGACAGTCCAATCGGCTATGGCTACACCTTC. As protein: CASRGDSPIGYGYTF.

This clonotype was recorded many times. The chain joins TRBV6-6 to TRBJ1-2, with no clear D. Germline CDR1 MNHNY, CDR2 SVGAGI (reference sequence). This CDR3 spans 12 amino acids. V lost 5 bases to trimming and J lost 5 bases, with 9 bases between them. This CDR3 is CASSPHPYGYTF. CDR3 bases: TGTGCCAGCAGTCCACACCCGTATGGCTACACCTTC.

The table lists this clonotype with many counts. The chain uses TRBV18 and TRBJ2-7; 7 bases fit TRBD1. There are 13 residues in the CDR3. Trimming took 8 bases from V and 2 from J; bases not matched to a gene: 6. Germline CDR1 KGHSH, CDR2 LQKENI. The CDR3 nucleotides are TGTGCCAGCAGCCCACAGGGGACCTACGAGCAGTACTTC. This sequence encodes CASSPQGTYEQYF.

This clonotype was counted at least ten times. J is TRBJ2-3 and V is TRBV6-1; D gene unclear. This CDR3 spans 15 amino acids. The V end lost 8 bases, the J end lost 4 bases, and 19 bases lay between the germline ends. Germline V gives CDR1 MNHNS, CDR2 SASEGT. The CDR3 coding sequence is TGTGCCAGCGGCCTTGCACTTTCAATCCCAGATACGCAGTATTTT. It specifies CASGLALSIPDTQYF.

The chain recombines TRBV5-6 with TRBJ2-5; 7 nucleotides match TRBD1. The CDR3 has 16 residues. Per germline, CDR1 SGHDT and CDR2 YYEEEE. J gave up 3 bases and V 4 bases, and 12 bases lay outside the gene matches. In DNA form, the CDR3 reads TGTGCCAGCAGCCTTGGGACAGCCCTTTGGGAAGAGACCCAGTACTTC. Residues: CASSLGTALWEETQYF.

The V call is TRBV2, the J call TRBJ2-7; 8 nucleotides agree with TRBD1. The CDR3 is made up of 13 amino acids. Germline V gene sequence: CDR1 SNHLY, CDR2 FYNNEI. The junction had 6 bases not matched to a gene; V was cut back by 7 bases and J by 4 bases. As DNA, the CDR3 is TGTGCCAGCAAATCGGACAGGGTGTACGAGCAGTACTTC. It is translated as CASKSDRVYEQYF.

The table lists this clonotype with a few counts. V is TRBV5-5 and J is TRBJ2-7, with 7 bases matching TRBD2. The germline V gene has CDR1 SGHKS and CDR2 YYEKEE (reference sequence). V was clipped by 7 bases and J by 4 bases; unmatched bases: 5. The CDR3 loop spans 12 amino acids. CDR3 bases: TGTGCCAGCGCTGCGGGAGTTTACGAGCAGTACTTC. Encoded protein: CASAAGVYEQYF. Full variable domain (rest looked up from reference TRBV5-5 and TRBJ2-7): DAGVTQSPTHLIKTRGQQVTLRCSPISGHKSVSWYQQVLGQGPQFIFQYYEKEERGRGNFPDRFSARQFPNYSSELNVNALLLGDSALYLCASAAGVYEQYFGPGTRLTVT.

This clonotype turned up a few times. The gene calls are TRBV5-1 and TRBJ2-7; 9 bases match TRBD1. There are 15 residues in the CDR3. Trimming took 2 bases from V and 3 from J; bases not matched to a gene: 6. From germline, CDR1 is SGHRS and CDR2 YFSETQ. Written as DNA, the CDR3 is TGCGCCAGCAGCTTATCACAGGGGGCTCGCTACGAGCAGTACTTC. Translation gives CASSLSQGARYEQYF.

V and J are TRBV4-1 and TRBJ1-1, with 8 bases that match TRBD1. The V segment lost 3 bases and the J segment 4 bases; nucleotides outside the gene matches: 7. The CDR3 runs 15 residues. Germline CDR1 reads MGHRA; CDR2 reads YSYEKL. The chain's CDR3 is CASSHGQGASTEAFF. CDR3 DNA: TGCGCCAGCAGCCATGGACAGGGCGCGAGCACTGAAGCTTTCTTT.

The gene calls are TRBV9 and TRBJ1-1; TRBD1 aligns across 10 bases. This CDR3 contains 16 residues. The junction had 7 bases not matched to a gene; V was cut back by 2 bases and J by 3 bases. Germline-derived CDR1 and CDR2 are SGDLS and YYNGEE. CDR3 residues: CASSVPGTGEDTEAFF. In nucleotides, the CDR3 is TGTGCCAGCAGCGTTCCCGGGACAGGGGAAGACACTGAAGCTTTCTTT.

Only a few counts were recorded for this clonotype. V is TRBV12-3 or TRBV12-4 and J is TRBJ2-2, with D perhaps matching TRBD2 (6 bases). The V end lost 6 bases, the J end lost 8 bases, and 16 bases lay between the germline ends. The CDR3 has 14 residues. The CDR3 spells CASSQLGGKGELFF. CDR3 coding DNA: TGTGCCAGCAGCCAACTCGGGGGAAAGGGGGAGCTGTTTTTT.

The chain's CDR3 is CASSRSGGAGHEQFF. The CDR3 nucleotides read TGCGCCAGCAGCCGTAGCGGGGGGGCCGGCCATGAGCAGTTCTTC. J is TRBJ2-1 and V is TRBV4-1; the match to TRBD2 covers 11 bases. Germline loops: CDR1 MGHRA, CDR2 YSYEKL. This CDR3 is 15 amino acids long. V shed 4 bases, J shed 8 bases, and the junction held 7 bases outside the gene matches.

The table lists this clonotype with a few counts. The gene calls are TRBV5-5 and TRBJ1-1; D unresolved. The CDR3 length is 12 residues. V was shortened by 1 base and J by 9 bases, with 10 bases between the two germline ends. Germline-derived CDR1 and CDR2 are SGHKS and YYEKEE (reference sequence). Here the CDR3 reads CASSLYGVKAFF. CDR3 nucleotides: TGTGCCAGCAGCTTGTATGGGGTCAAAGCTTTCTTT.

This clonotype was counted only a few times. V usage is TRBV2 and J usage is TRBJ2-1; 11 nucleotides line up with TRBD2. The CDR3 loop spans 18 amino acids. V trimming: 3 bases; J trimming: 6 bases; junction bases outside the gene matches: 13. The germline CDR1 and CDR2 sequences are SNHLY and FYNNEI. The CDR3 DNA reads as TGTGCCAGCAGTGACTATAGCGGGGGGGCATTTTTTAGCAATGAGCAGTTCTTC. Its protein product is CASSDYSGGAFFSNEQFF. The entire variable domain, with the rest obtained from reference TRBV2 and TRBJ2-1, is as follows: EPEVTQTPSHQVTQMGQEVILRCVPISNHLYFYWYRQILGQKVEFLVSFYNNEISEKSEIFDDQFSVERPDGSNFTLKIRSTKLEDSAMYFCASSDYSGGAFFSNEQFFGPGTRLTVL.

Note on this clonotype: This may be a read error: a much more frequent sequence differs by one nucleotide. The chain carries TRBV7-2 and TRBJ1-3, with D perhaps TRBD1 (5 bases). The CDR3 has 14 amino acids. Germline V gene lookup returns CDR1 SGHTA and CDR2 FQGNSA. The DNA of the CDR3 is TGTGCCAGCAGTTCCCCAGGGTCCGGAAACATCATATATTTT. This gives the protein CASSSPGSGNIIYF.

This clonotype was seen more than once but under ten times. This chain connects TRBV7-6 to TRBJ2-1, with TRBD2 identical over 11 bases. The CDR3 spans 15 residues. V gave up 5 bases and J gave up 8 bases; unmatched junction bases: 8. Looked up from germline, CDR1 is SGHVS and CDR2 is FNYEAQ. The CDR3 is CASSALAGGVHEQFF. CDR3 nucleotides: TGTGCCAGCAGCGCCTTAGCGGGGGGGGTCCATGAGCAGTTCTTC. Using reference TRBV7-6 and TRBJ2-1 for the parts outside the CDR3, the full variable domain is GAGVSQSPRYKVTKRGQDVALRCDPISGHVSLYWYRQALGQGPEFLTYFNYEAQQDKSGLPNDRFSAERPEGSISTLTIQRTEQRDSAMYRCASSALAGGVHEQFFGPGTRLTVL.

CDR3 nucleotides: TGTGCCAGCATGGGGCTTGACCTGGGTGTTGAAAAACTGTTTTTT. Translated: CASMGLDLGVEKLFF. The rearrangement joins TRBV6-1 to TRBJ1-4; perhaps TRBD1 as D (5 bases). Germline V gives CDR1 MNHNS, CDR2 SASEGT. This CDR3 comprises 15 residues. V dropped 7 bases and J dropped 7 bases, with 19 bases sitting between them.

This clonotype was seen many times. This chain joins TRBV7-2 and TRBJ2-3; the D is unclear. There are 12 residues in the CDR3. Germline V lookup: CDR1 SGHTA, CDR2 FQGNSA. V lost 5 bases and J lost 6, with 9 bases in between. The CDR3 spells CASSHSPDTQYF. CDR3 bases: TGTGCCAGCAGCCATTCCCCCGATACGCAGTATTTT.

This clonotype was seen a handful of times. The V call is TRBV19, the J call TRBJ1-2; D gene ambiguous. From germline, CDR1 is LNHDA and CDR2 SQIVND (reference sequence). There are 14 residues in the CDR3. Trimming removed 7 bases at V and 0 bases at J, with 12 bases between. CDR3 DNA: TGTGCCAGTAATCCGGGCAGCGCTAACTATGGCTACACCTTC. It encodes CASNPGSANYGYTF.

There are a few counts of this clonotype. This chain joins TRBV11-2 and TRBJ2-4; D is ambiguous. Trimming removed 4 bases at V and 1 base at J, with 2 bases between. Germline assignment: CDR1 SGHAT and CDR2 FQNNGV. The CDR3 is 12 amino acids. CDR3 nucleotide sequence: TGTGCCAGCAGCTACGCCAAAAACATTCAGTACTTC. Its protein product is CASSYAKNIQYF.

This clonotype was detected a few times. The gene calls are TRBV5-6 and TRBJ2-6; D perhaps matches TRBD2 (5 bases). The CDR3 consists of 18 residues. The germline V gene has CDR1 SGHDT and CDR2 YYEEEE. Trimming removed 1 base from V and 2 bases from J, with 16 bases in between. Here the CDR3 reads CASSLPDSPGAGANVLTF. CDR3 nucleotides: TGTGCCAGCAGCTTGCCGGACTCCCCCGGGGCTGGGGCCAACGTCCTGACTTTC.

The count of this clonotype is one. The chain links TRBV28 to TRBJ1-2; 7 positions agree with TRBD1. V lost 5 bases, J lost 3 bases, and 12 bases stayed unmatched. Germline V gene lookup returns CDR1 MDHEN and CDR2 SYDVKM. This CDR3 has 16 amino acids. The CDR3: CASSTPGQSTYYGYTF. The CDR3, as DNA: TGTGCCAGCAGTACCCCGGGACAGTCCACCTACTATGGCTACACCTTC.